This T cell receptor (beta chain) was retrieved from a study of response to subunit inactivated influenza vaccine. Overall study results and limits: Each seasonal influenza vaccination, the authors suggested, recruits few new T cells.

Notes on this clonotype: Its antigen is currently unknown.

This CDR3 spans 15 amino acids. Per the germline V gene, CDR1 is MNHEY and CDR2 is SVGEGT. V was trimmed by 7 bases and J by 4 bases, leaving 20 bases between them. TCRdb re-analysed the RT-PCR reads in MiXCR, keeping a single row per CDR3 protein. The sample gives 650,000 to 700,000 distinct CDR3 sequences, more than 15% of which show up once; roughly 11% is in the top ten. V usage is TRBV6-2 or TRBV6-3 and J usage is TRBJ2-7, with a tentative D call TRBD2 (6 bases). The sample in question was PBMCs from blood, obtained about 13 days after vaccination. This TCR was recovered from a man aged 45-65 years who received an inactivated influenza vaccine. The CDR3 region is CASIKRGGGFYEQYF. The CDR3 DNA reads TGTGCCAGCATCAAAAGGGGAGGCGGCTTTTACGAGCAGTACTTC.